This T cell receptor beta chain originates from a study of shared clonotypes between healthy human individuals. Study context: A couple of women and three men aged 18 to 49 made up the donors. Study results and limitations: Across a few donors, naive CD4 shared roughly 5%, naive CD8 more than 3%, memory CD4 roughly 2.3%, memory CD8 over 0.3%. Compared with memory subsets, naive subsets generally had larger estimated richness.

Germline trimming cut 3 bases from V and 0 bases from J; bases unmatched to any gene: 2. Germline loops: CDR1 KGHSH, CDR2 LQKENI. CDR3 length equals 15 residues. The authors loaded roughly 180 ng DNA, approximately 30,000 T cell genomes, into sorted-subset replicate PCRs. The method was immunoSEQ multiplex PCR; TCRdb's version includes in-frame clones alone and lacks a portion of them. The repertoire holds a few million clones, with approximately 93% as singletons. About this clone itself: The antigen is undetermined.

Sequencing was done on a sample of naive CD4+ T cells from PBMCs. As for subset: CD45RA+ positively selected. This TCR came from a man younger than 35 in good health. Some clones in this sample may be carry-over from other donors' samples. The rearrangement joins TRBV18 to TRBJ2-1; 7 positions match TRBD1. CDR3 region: CASSPGQASYNEQFF. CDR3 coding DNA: TGTGCCAGCTCACCCGGACAGGCCTCCTACAATGAGCAGTTCTTC.